Sequencing of this T cell receptor beta chain was carried out in a study of T cell repertoires in cytomegalovirus infection (dated by TCRdb to about 2019). At the level of the whole study: Donor HLA type was relevant to the analysis, as public TCR beta signatures indicated carriage of CMV infection together with the matching HLA type. Overall results and qualifications from the work: The ex vivo response was dominated by HLA-C-restricted CMV-specific TCR beta clonotypes, and the single most frequent clonotype in two of eight donors was supplied by these HLA-C-restricted clonotypes. Cumulative frequency of public TCR beta family members discriminated carriers of CMV infection plus the relevant HLA type in this cohort and an independent approximately 360-donor cohort.

There are many counts of this clonotype. Its antigen is still unknown. There are no base qualities to consult, and no much larger clone falls within one base. There are 13 amino acids in the CDR3, from cysteine to phenylalanine inclusive. This entry keeps only the CDR3 DNA: 39 bases, framed from base 1. V ends up 5 bases short and J 4 bases short, with an unmatched junction base count of 4. From a lookup of the germline V gene, CDR1 and CDR2 are SGHTA and FQGNSA. The sample was run on an Illumina HiSeq 1500. TCRdb handled the public reads itself, with Q25 trimming in fastp and clone calling in MiXCR, and kept productive beta chains. Every entry covers one CDR3 protein and lists the most common genes and DNA from its rows. Across this sample there are around 210,000 distinct CDR3 sequences, with 5% to 8.5% seen only once. The ten largest clones capture about 6% of the sample.

The sequence was collected from a human donor in good health (CMV status not recorded). Some clones in this sample may be carry-over from other donors' samples. Sequencing was performed on PBMCs. The rearranged chain carries TRBV7-2 and TRBJ1-2, with 7 middle bases fitting TRBD1. The CDR3 amino acid sequence is: CASSAGQLYGYTF. The nucleotide sequence is TGTGCCAGCAGCGCGGGACAGCTCTATGGCTACACCTTC.